This note documents a single TCR beta chain sequence. This table comes from immunoSEQ multiplex PCR, and its TCRdb copy is limited to in-frame clones, with some not included. The table lists some 80,000 clones, around 91% of them singletons, with less than 30% in the top ten. This entry belongs to a study of brain T cells in children with intractable seizures. Surgery cases with the highest brain T cell transcript signatures were chosen for sequencing. Pre-surgery treatment included at least one anti-epileptic drug. The material sequenced was peripheral blood, taken at surgery. This TCR was recovered from a girl aged 2 to 9 with Rasmussen encephalitis and intractable seizures.

The CDR3 DNA follows: TGTGCCAGCAGCTGGAGGGGTACTGAAGCTTTCTTT. Translated: CASSWRGTEAFF. This sequence joins TRBV11-3 and TRBJ1-1, with D perhaps TRBD1 (5 bases). V was cut by 4 bases and J by 5 bases, with 8 bases left in between. In germline, CDR1 is SGHNT, CDR2 YENEEA. The CDR3 spans 12 residues. Filled out from reference TRBV11-3 and TRBJ1-1, the complete variable domain reads EAGVVQSPRYKIIEKKQPVAFWCNPISGHNTLYWYLQNLGQGPELLIRYENEEAVDDSQLPKDRFSAERLKGVDSTLKIQPAELGDSAVYLCASSWRGTEAFFGQGTRLTVV.